This entry lists 20 T cell receptor beta chains sequenced from one sample in a study of OX40 agonist ivuxolimab in advanced cancers. Sequencing used immunoSEQ multiplex PCR; TCRdb keeps in-frame clones, though not all of them. The sample contains roughly 36,000 clones, nearly 75% of which appear only once. Material: CD4+ or CD8+ T cells sorted from blood, obtained in a trial of the OX40 agonist ivuxolimab. The source is an adult with an advanced solid tumor such as melanoma, head and neck, liver or kidney cancer.

The V call is TRBV15, the J call TRBJ1-4; D possibly corresponds to TRBD1 (6 bases). Germline V gene lookup returns CDR1 LNHNV and CDR2 YYDKDF (reference sequence). CDR3 size: 14 residues. V gave up 2 bases and J gave up 12 bases, with 16 bases separating them. This chain's CDR3 is CATSRLLSEGELFF. For the CDR3, the DNA is TGTGCCACCAGCAGACTCCTGTCCGAGGGGGAACTGTTTTTT.

The rearrangement links TRBV7-2 to TRBJ2-3; D is tentatively TRBD1 or TRBD2 (6 bases each). Per the germline V gene, CDR1 is SGHTA and CDR2 is FQGNSA. The CDR3 is made up of 15 amino acids. Trimming removed 3 bases from V and 2 bases from J, with 12 bases in between. This chain's CDR3 is CASSFGGDITDTQYF. The CDR3 region has the DNA TGTGCCAGCAGCTTCGGCGGGGACATCACAGATACGCAGTATTTT.

The chain couples TRBV20-1 to TRBJ2-7, with D uncertain. Germline V gene lookup returns CDR1 DFQATT and CDR2 SNEGSKA (reference sequence). This CDR3 region has 11 residues. CDR3 sequence: CRDYIVYEQYV. The CDR3 DNA reads as TGCAGGGATTACATAGTCTACGAGCAGTACGTC.

V usage is TRBV5-1 and J usage is TRBJ1-1; 8 bases are a match to TRBD1. This CDR3 contains 18 residues. J was trimmed by 11 bases and V by 0 bases; bases with no gene match: 21. Germline CDR1 is SGHRS and CDR2 is YFSETQ. This CDR3 is CASSLARNIGTGGLGAFF. The DNA for the CDR3 is TGCGCCAGCAGCTTGGCCAGGAATATCGGGACAGGCGGTTTAGGTGCTTTCTTT. Combining the CDR3 with reference TRBV5-1 and TRBJ1-1 gives the whole variable domain KAGVTQTPRYLIKTRGQQVTLSCSPISGHRSVSWYQQTPGQGLQFLFEYFSETQRNKGNFPGRFSGRQFSNSRSEMNVSTLELGDSALYLCASSLARNIGTGGLGAFFGQGTRLTVV.

The chain is built from TRBV10-3 and TRBJ2-5, with D maybe TRBD1 (6 bases). The CDR3 loop spans 13 amino acids. V was clipped by 10 bases and J by 2 bases, with 14 bases between them. Germline V CDR1 and CDR2: ENHRY, SYGVKD. The DNA for the CDR3 is TGTGCCACCCGGACAGAGATACAAGAGACCCAGTACTTC. Amino acids: CATRTEIQETQYF.

This clone appeared once. V usage is TRBV5-8 and J usage is TRBJ1-2, with D tentatively TRBD1 (6 bases). The germline V gene has CDR1 SGHTS and CDR2 YDEGEE. V was shortened by 4 bases and J by 8 bases, with 18 bases between the two germline ends. CDR3 length: 14 residues. The CDR3 sequence: CASSAQGRSGGYTF. The CDR3 DNA follows: TGTGCCAGCAGCGCACAGGGACGGAGTGGGGGCTACACCTTC.

The chain joins TRBV7-8 to TRBJ1-2; a possible D gene is TRBD1 (6 bases). V was pared by 2 bases and J by 7 bases, with 14 bases between. The CDR3 spans 14 residues. Germline values: CDR1 SGHVS, CDR2 FQNEAQ. CDR3 protein: CASSLNTGIGGYTF. CDR3 DNA: TGTGCCAGCAGCTTAAATACAGGGATCGGTGGCTACACCTTC. The variable domain in full, with the rest retrieved from reference TRBV7-8 and TRBJ1-2, is GAGVSQSPRYKVAKRGQDVALRCDPISGHVSLFWYQQALGQGPEFLTYFQNEAQLDKSGLPSDRFFAERPEGSVSTLKIQRTQQEDSAVYLCASSLNTGIGGYTFGSGTRLTVV.

The V and J genes are TRBV27 and TRBJ2-3; the D is unclear. Trimming left V 6 bases short and J 0 bases short, with 16 bases between. The CDR3 extends over 16 amino acids. CDR1 is MNHEY, CDR2 SMNVEV, per germline (reference sequence). This CDR3 reads CASRQSFTPSTDTQYF. For the CDR3, the DNA is TGTGCCAGCAGGCAGTCTTTTACTCCTAGCACAGATACGCAGTATTTT.

This chain uses TRBV18 with TRBJ1-5, with unresolved D. V was clipped by 6 bases and J by 4 bases, with 13 bases between them. Germline lookup yields CDR1 KGHSH and CDR2 LQKENI. This CDR3 is 14 amino acids long. In nucleotides, the CDR3 is TGTGCCAGCTCCATACAGTTGGAGAATCAGCCCCAGCATTTT. The encoded protein is CASSIQLENQPQHF.

V is TRBV29-1 and J is TRBJ1-2; 7 nucleotides align to TRBD1. Germline V lookup: CDR1 SQVTM, CDR2 ANQGSEA. CDR3 length: 14 residues. Trimming cost V 1 base and J 2 bases; bases outside gene matches: 4. The CDR3 nucleotides are TGCAGCGTTGAAGGCGACAGGGTCAACTATGGCTACACCTTC. Translated, it gives CSVEGDRVNYGYTF.

This sequence joins TRBV5-1 and TRBJ2-3; D may be TRBD1 (5 bases). The ends were cut back, 0 bases at V and 0 bases at J, with 11 bases in the middle. This CDR3 comprises 16 residues. Germline V gene lookup returns CDR1 SGHRS and CDR2 YFSETQ. In DNA, the CDR3 is TGCGCCAGCAGCTTGGGACAGTGGCCTAGCACAGATACGCAGTATTTT. It yields the protein CASSLGQWPSTDTQYF.

The chain links TRBV7-2 to TRBJ1-4; 10 positions match TRBD1. The CDR3 covers 16 residues. The trim removed 5 bases at V and 3 bases at J, leaving 6 bases unmatched. CDR1 and CDR2 from the germline V gene are SGHTA and FQGNSA. Here the CDR3 reads CASSPGTGVANEKLFF. The CDR3 DNA sequence: TGTGCCAGCAGCCCCGGGACAGGGGTGGCTAATGAAAAACTGTTTTTT.

The chain combines TRBV28 with TRBJ2-7; no clear D. The CDR3 has 20 amino acids. Germline-derived CDR1 and CDR2 are MDHEN and SYDVKM. V dropped 9 bases and J dropped 6 bases, with 39 bases sitting between them. The DNA for the CDR3 is TGTGCCAGTCTTCCGGACGACATCCCCGACTCCGACCGCCCCGACTCCGAGCAGTACTTC. Amino acids: CASLPDDIPDSDRPDSEQYF.

This clone was observed a single time. This chain uses TRBV18 with TRBJ1-2, with 7 bases aligning to TRBD1. V lost 4 bases, J lost 6 bases, and 8 bases stayed unmatched. This CDR3 has 14 residues. The germline V gene has CDR1 KGHSH and CDR2 LQKENI. The CDR3 here is CASSLATGTNGYTF. Written as DNA, the CDR3 is TGTGCCAGCTCACTAGCGACAGGGACGAATGGCTACACCTTC.

This clone turned up a few times. The chain recombines TRBV6-1 with TRBJ2-1, with TRBD1 identical over 10 bases. Germline assignment: CDR1 MNHNS and CDR2 SASEGT. The V and J ends lost 1 base and 3 bases, in that order; junction bases with no gene match: 3. The length of the CDR3 is 16 residues. The CDR3 DNA reads as TGTGCCAGCAGTGAAGGCGGGACAGGGGACTACAATGAGCAGTTCTTC. This encodes CASSEGGTGDYNEQFF.

J is TRBJ1-1 and V is TRBV4-1; TRBD1 aligns across 7 bases. V dropped 4 bases and J dropped 1; count of bases not matched to a gene: 3. The CDR3 is 14 amino acids. From germline, CDR1 is MGHRA and CDR2 YSYEKL. The CDR3 reads CASSPGQKNTEAFF. CDR3 coding DNA: TGCGCCAGCAGCCCGGGACAGAAGAACACTGAAGCTTTCTTT.

This chain joins TRBV7-9 and TRBJ2-7, with D unresolved. V shed 1 base and J shed 3 bases, with 13 bases lying between them. This CDR3 is 15 amino acids long. Germline V gene sequence: CDR1 SEHNR, CDR2 FQNEAQ (reference sequence). The CDR3 protein is CASSLGGGPNYEQYV. CDR3 DNA sequence: TGTGCCAGCAGCTTAGGAGGTGGTCCCAACTACGAGCAGTACGTC.

The CDR3 bases are TGTGCCAGCAGTACCGGGACAGAGAACACTGAAGCTTTCTTT. Its translation is CASSTGTENTEAFF. J is TRBJ1-1 and V is TRBV27; 7 bases match TRBD1. Per germline, CDR1 MNHEY and CDR2 SMNVEV (reference sequence). The ends lost 5 bases at V and 1 base at J; junction bases unmatched: 4. The CDR3 spans 14 residues.

V and J are TRBV7-3 and TRBJ1-3, with D possibly TRBD1 on 6 matching bases. Germline CDR1 is SGHTA and CDR2 is FQGTGA. The CDR3 sequence is 14 residues long. The V gene lost 2 bases and the J gene lost 4 bases, with 9 bases spanning the gap. CDR3: CASSLGGPGNTIYF. The CDR3 DNA sequence: TGTGCCAGCAGCTTAGGGGGGCCAGGAAACACCATATATTTT.

This clone has only a few counts. J is TRBJ2-7 and V is TRBV5-5; 7 nucleotides line up with TRBD1. Germline assignment: CDR1 SGHKS and CDR2 YYEKEE (reference sequence). This CDR3 spans 14 amino acids. V lost 0 bases and J lost 6; bases outside the gene matches: 6. CDR3 region: CASSLGQGRGEQYF. The CDR3 DNA sequence: TGTGCCAGCAGCTTGGGACAGGGCAGAGGCGAGCAGTACTTC.